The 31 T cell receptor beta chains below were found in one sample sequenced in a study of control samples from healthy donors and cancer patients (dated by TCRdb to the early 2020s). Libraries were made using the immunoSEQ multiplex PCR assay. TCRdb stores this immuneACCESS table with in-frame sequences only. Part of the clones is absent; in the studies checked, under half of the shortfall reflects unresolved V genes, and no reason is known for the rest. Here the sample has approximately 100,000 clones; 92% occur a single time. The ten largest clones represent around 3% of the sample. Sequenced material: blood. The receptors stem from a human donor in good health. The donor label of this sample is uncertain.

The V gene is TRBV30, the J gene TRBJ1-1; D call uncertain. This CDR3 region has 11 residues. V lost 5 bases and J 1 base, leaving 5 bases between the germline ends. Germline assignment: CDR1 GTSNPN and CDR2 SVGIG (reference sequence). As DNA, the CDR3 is TGTGCCTGGGGGGAGAACACTGAAGCTTTCTTT. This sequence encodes CAWGENTEAFF.

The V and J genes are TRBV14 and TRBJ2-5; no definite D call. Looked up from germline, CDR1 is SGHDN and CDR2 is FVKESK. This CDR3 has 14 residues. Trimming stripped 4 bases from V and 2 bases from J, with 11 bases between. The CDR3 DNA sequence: TGTGCCAGCAGCCCCGTCGGACCTCAAGAGACCCAGTACTTC. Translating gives CASSPVGPQETQYF.

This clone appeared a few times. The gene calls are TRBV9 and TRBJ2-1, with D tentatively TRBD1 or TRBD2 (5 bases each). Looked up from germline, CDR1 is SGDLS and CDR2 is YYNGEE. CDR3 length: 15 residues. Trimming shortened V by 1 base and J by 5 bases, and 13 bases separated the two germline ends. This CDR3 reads CASSVSSGRNNEQFF. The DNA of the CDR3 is TGTGCCAGCAGCGTAAGTTCGGGACGTAACAATGAGCAGTTCTTC.

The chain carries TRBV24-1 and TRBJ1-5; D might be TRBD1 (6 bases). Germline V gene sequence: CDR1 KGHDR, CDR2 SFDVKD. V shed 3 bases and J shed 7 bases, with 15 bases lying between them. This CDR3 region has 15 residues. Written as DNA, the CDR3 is TGTGCCACCAGTGATCCAAGGGGGGTAGGACAGCCCCAGCATTTT. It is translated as CATSDPRGVGQPQHF.

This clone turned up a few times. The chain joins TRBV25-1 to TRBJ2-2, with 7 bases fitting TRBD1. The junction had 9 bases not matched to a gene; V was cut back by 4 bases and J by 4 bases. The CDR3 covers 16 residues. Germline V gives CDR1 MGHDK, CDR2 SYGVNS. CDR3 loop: CASSGRRGPATGELFF. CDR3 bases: TGTGCCAGCAGTGGGAGAAGGGGGCCAGCCACCGGGGAGCTGTTTTTT.

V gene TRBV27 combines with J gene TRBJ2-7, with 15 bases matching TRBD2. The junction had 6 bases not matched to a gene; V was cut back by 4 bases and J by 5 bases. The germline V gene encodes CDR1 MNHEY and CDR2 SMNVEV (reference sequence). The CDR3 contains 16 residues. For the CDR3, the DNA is TGTGCCAGCAGTTCGAGGACTAGCGGGGGGGCCAACGAGCAGTACTTC. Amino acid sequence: CASSSRTSGGANEQYF.

The chain's CDR3 is CASSEAFGPQPQHF. CDR3 in DNA: TGTGCCAGCAGTGAAGCTTTTGGGCCTCAGCCCCAGCATTTT. The chain links TRBV6-1 to TRBJ1-5; D call uncertain. The germline CDR1 and CDR2 sequences are MNHNS and SASEGT. The CDR3 runs to 14 residues. Trimming cost V 0 bases and J 6 bases, with 9 bases left between them.

The CDR3: CASSWSHQPQHF. In DNA, the CDR3 is TGTGCCAGTAGTTGGAGCCATCAGCCCCAGCATTTT. The genes are TRBV19 and TRBJ1-5; D unclear. The CDR3 consists of 12 residues. V was trimmed by 5 bases and J by 5 bases, leaving 7 bases between them. From germline, CDR1 is LNHDA and CDR2 SQIVND (reference sequence).

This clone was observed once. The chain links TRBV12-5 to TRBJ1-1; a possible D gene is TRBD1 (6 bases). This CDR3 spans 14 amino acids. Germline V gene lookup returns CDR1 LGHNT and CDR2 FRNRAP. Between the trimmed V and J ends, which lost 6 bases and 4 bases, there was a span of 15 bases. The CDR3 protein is CASGRYRDVTEAFF. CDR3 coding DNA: TGTGCTAGTGGCCGATACAGGGATGTCACTGAAGCTTTCTTT.

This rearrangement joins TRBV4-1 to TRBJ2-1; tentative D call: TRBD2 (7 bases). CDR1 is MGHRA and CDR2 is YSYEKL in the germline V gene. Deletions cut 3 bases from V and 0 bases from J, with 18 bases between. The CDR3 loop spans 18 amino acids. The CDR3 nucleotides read TGCGCCAGCAGCCAGGAATACGGGGGGCTTAGCTCCTACAATGAGCAGTTCTTC. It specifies CASSQEYGGLSSYNEQFF.

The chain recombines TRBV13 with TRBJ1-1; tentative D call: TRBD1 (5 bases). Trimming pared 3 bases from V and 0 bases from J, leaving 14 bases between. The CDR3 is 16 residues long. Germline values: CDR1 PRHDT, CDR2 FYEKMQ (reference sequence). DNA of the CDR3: TGTGCCAGCAGCTTCGGCCAGGGCGCCATGAACACTGAAGCTTTCTTT. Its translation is CASSFGQGAMNTEAFF. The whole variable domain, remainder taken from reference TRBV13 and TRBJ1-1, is AAGVIQSPRHLIKEKRETATLKCYPIPRHDTVYWYQQGPGQDPQFLISFYEKMQSDKGSIPDRFSAQQFSDYHSELNMSSLELGDSALYFCASSFGQGAMNTEAFFGQGTRLTVV.

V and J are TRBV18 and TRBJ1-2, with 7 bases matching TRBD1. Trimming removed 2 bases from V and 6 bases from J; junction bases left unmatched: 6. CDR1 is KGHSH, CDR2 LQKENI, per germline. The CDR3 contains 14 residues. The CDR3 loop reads CASSPTGEVDGYTF. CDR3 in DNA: TGTGCCAGCTCACCAACAGGGGAGGTAGATGGCTACACCTTC.

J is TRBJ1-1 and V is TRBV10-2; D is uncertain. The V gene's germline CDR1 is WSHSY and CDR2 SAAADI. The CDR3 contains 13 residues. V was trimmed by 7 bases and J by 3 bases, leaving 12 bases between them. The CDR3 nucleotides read TGCGCCAGCATTCTCCAAGGGTACACTGAAGCTTTCTTT. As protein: CASILQGYTEAFF.

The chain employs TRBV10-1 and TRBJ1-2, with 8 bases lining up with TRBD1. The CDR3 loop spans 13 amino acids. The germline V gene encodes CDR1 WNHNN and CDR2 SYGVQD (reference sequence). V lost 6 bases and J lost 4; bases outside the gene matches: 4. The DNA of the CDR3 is TGCGCCAGCAGCGACGGACAGGGCTATGGCTACACCTTC. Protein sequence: CASSDGQGYGYTF.

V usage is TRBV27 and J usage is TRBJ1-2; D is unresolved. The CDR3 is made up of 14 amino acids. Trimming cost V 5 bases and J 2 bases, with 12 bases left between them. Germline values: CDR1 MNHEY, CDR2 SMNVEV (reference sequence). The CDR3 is CASSPRGTNYGYTF. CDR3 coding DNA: TGTGCCAGCAGTCCCCGGGGAACCAACTATGGCTACACCTTC.

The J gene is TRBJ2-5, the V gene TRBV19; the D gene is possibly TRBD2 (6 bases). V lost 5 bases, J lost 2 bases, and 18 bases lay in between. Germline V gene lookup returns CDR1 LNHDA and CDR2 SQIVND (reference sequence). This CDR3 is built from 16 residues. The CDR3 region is CASSPKPGLRQETQYF. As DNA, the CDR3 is TGTGCCAGTAGTCCTAAGCCGGGACTCAGACAAGAGACCCAGTACTTC.

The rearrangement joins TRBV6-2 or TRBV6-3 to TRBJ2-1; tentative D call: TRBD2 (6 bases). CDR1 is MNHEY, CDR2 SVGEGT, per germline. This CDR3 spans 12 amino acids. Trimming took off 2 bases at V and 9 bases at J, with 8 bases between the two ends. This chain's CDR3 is CASSYLGGEQFF. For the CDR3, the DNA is TGTGCCAGCAGTTACCTCGGGGGTGAGCAGTTCTTC.

The CDR3 DNA reads TGCAGTGCTAGACGGGTGAATGAGCAGTTCTTC. Translating it yields CSARRVNEQFF. The V and J genes are TRBV20-1 and TRBJ2-1; no clear D. CDR1 and CDR2 from the germline V gene are DFQATT and SNEGSKA (reference sequence). Trimming stripped 2 bases from V and 7 bases from J, with 6 bases between. CDR3 length equals 11 residues.

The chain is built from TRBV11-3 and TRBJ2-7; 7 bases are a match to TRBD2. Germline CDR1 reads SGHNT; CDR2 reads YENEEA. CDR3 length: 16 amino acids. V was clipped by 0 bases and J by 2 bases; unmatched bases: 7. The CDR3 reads CASSLEGDYPPYEQYV. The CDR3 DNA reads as TGTGCCAGCAGCTTAGAGGGGGACTACCCTCCCTACGAGCAGTACGTC.

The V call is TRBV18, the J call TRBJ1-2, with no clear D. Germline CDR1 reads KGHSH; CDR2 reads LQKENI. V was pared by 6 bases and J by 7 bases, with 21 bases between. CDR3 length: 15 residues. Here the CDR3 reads CASSPENPLVSGYTF. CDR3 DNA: TGTGCCAGCTCGCCTGAAAACCCCTTAGTCTCTGGCTACACCTTC.

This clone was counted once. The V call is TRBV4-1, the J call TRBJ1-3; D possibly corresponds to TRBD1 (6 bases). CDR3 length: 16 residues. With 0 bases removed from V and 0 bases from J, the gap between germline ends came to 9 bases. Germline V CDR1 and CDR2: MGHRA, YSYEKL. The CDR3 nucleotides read TGCGCCAGCAGCCAAGAAGGACAGCGCTCTGGAAACACCATATATTTT. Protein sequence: CASSQEGQRSGNTIYF.

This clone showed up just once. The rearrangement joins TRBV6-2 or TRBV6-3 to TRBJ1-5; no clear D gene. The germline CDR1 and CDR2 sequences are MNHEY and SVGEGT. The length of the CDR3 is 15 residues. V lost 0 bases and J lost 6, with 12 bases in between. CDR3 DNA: TGTGCCAGCAGTTACTCTACAGATCGCGTTCAGCCCCAGCATTTT. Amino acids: CASSYSTDRVQPQHF.

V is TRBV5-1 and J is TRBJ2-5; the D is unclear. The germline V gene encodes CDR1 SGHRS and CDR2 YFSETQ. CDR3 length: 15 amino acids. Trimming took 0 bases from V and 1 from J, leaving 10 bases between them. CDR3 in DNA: TGCGCCAGCAGCTTGGAAGTAGGCTTCCAAGAGACCCAGTACTTC. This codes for CASSLEVGFQETQYF.

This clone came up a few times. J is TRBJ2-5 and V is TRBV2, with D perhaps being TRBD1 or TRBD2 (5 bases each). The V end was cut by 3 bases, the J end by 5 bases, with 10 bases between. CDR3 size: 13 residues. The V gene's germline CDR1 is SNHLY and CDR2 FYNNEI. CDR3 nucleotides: TGTGCCAGCAGTGAGAGGGGAGTTGAGACCCAGTACTTC. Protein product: CASSERGVETQYF.

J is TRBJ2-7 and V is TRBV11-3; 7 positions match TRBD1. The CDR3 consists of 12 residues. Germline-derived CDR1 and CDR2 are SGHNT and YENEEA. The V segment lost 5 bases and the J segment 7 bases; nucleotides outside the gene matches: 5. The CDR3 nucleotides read TGTGCCAGCAGCCAAGGGGGCAGTGAGCAGTACTTC. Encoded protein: CASSQGGSEQYF. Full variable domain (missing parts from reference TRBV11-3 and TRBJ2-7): EAGVVQSPRYKIIEKKQPVAFWCNPISGHNTLYWYLQNLGQGPELLIRYENEEAVDDSQLPKDRFSAERLKGVDSTLKIQPAELGDSAVYLCASSQGGSEQYFGPGTRLTVT.

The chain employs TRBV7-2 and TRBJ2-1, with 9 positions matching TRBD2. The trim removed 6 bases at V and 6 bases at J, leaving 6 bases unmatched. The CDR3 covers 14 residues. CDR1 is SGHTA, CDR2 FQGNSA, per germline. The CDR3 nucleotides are TGTGCCAGCAGGCTAGCGGGGTTGGGCAATGAGCAGTTCTTC. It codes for CASRLAGLGNEQFF.

The CDR3 coding sequence is TGTGCCAGCAGCCAAAGTAGACAGTCTAGGACCGGGGAGCTGTTTTTT. Its translation: CASSQSRQSRTGELFF. This chain links TRBV7-2 with TRBJ2-2; possibly TRBD1 for D (5 bases). This CDR3 is built from 16 residues. V was shortened by 5 bases and J by 5 bases, with 18 bases between the two germline ends. Germline V lookup: CDR1 SGHTA, CDR2 FQGNSA. The full variable domain, with the rest looked up from reference TRBV7-2 and TRBJ2-2, is GAGVSQSPSNKVTEKGKDVELRCDPISGHTALYWYRQSLGQGLEFLIYFQGNSAPDKSGLPSDRFSAERTGGSVSTLTIQRTQQEDSAVYLCASSQSRQSRTGELFFGEGSRLTVL.

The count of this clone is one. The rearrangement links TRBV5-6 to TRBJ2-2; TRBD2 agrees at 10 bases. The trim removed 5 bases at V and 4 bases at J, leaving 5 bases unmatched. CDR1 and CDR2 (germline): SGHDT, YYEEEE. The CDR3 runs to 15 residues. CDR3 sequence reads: CASRNSGGPTGELFF. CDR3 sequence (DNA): TGTGCCAGCAGAAATAGCGGGGGGCCCACCGGGGAGCTGTTTTTT.

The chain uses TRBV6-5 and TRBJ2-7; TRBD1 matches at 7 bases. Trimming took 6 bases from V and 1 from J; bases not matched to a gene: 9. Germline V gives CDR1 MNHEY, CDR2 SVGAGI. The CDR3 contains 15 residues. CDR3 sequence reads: CASSRQGSRSYEQYF. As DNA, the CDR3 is TGTGCCAGCAGCCGACAGGGAAGTAGGTCCTACGAGCAGTACTTC.

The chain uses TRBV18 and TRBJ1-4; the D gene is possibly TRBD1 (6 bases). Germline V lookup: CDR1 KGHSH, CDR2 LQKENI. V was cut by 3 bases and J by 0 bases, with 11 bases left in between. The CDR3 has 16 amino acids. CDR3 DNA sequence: TGTGCCAGCTCACCTCAACAGGGTTCAACTAATGAAAAACTGTTTTTT. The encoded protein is CASSPQQGSTNEKLFF.

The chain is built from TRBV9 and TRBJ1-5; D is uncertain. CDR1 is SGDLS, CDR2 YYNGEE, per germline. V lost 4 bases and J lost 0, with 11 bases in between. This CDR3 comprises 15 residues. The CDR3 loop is CASSRSLDSNQPQHF. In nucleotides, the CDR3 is TGTGCCAGCAGCCGGAGCCTAGATAGCAATCAGCCCCAGCATTTT.